The T cell receptor (beta chain) described here comes from a study of technical replicates of blood from a few donors. The CDR3 sequence is 15 residues long. Germline CDR1 MNHNS, CDR2 SASEGT. V trimming: 6 bases; J trimming: 7 bases; junction bases outside the gene matches: 10. Measured with immunoSEQ multiplex PCR; TCRdb has only the in-frame clones, and not every one. The repertoire holds over 55,000 clones, with roughly 94% as singletons. This TCR was recovered from a human donor in good health. Some clones in this sample may be carry-over from other donors' samples. The V and J genes are TRBV6-1 and TRBJ2-7, with TRBD1 matching over 12 bases. The sequencing input was PBMCs. The CDR3 here is CASSLGGTGGGEQYF. The CDR3 coding sequence is TGTGCCAGCAGCCTCGGGGGGACAGGGGGCGGGGAGCAGTACTTC.